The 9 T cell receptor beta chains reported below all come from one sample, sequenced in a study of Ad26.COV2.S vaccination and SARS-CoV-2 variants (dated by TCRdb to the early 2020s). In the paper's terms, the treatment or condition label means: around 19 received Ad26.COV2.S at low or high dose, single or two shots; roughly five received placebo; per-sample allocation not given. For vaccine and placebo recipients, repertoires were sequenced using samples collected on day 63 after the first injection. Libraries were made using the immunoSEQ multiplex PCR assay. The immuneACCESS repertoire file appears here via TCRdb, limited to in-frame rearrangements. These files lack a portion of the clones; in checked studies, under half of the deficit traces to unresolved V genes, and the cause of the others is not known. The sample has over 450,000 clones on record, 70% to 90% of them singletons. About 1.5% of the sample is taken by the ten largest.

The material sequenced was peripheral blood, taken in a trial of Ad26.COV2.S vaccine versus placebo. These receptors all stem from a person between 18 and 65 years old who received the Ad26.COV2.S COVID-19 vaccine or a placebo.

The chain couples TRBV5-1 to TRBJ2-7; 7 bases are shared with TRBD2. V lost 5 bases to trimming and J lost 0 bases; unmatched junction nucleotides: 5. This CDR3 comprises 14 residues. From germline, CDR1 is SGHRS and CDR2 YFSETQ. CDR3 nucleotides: TGCGCCAGCAGGGGAGGGGAGAGCTCCTACGAGCAGTACTTC. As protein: CASRGGESSYEQYF.

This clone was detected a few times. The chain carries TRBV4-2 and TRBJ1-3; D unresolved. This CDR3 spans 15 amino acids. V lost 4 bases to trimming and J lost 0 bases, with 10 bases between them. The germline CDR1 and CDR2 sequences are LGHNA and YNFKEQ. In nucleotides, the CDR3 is TGTGCCAGCAGCCTAGGATACTCCTCTGGAAACACCATATATTTT. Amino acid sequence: CASSLGYSSGNTIYF.

The chain's CDR3 is CASSLARQGGGYTF. In DNA form, the CDR3 reads TGCGCCAGCAGCTTGGCACGACAGGGCGGCGGCTACACCTTC. The chain uses TRBV5-1 and TRBJ1-2; TRBD1 matches at 7 bases. From germline, CDR1 is SGHRS and CDR2 YFSETQ. Trimming at V came to 0 bases and at J to 8 bases, leaving 7 bases not matched to a gene. The CDR3 consists of 14 residues.

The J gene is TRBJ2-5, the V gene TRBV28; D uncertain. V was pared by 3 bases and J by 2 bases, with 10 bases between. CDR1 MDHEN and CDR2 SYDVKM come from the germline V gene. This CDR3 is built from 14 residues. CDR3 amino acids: CASSFGQAQETQYF. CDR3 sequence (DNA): TGTGCCAGCAGTTTTGGTCAGGCACAAGAGACCCAGTACTTC.

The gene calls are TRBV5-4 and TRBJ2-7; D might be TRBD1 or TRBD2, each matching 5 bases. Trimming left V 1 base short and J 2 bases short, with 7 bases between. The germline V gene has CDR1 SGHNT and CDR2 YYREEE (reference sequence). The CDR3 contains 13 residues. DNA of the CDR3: TGTGCCAGCAGCTTGCAGGGACCCTACGAGCAGTACTTC. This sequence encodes CASSLQGPYEQYF.

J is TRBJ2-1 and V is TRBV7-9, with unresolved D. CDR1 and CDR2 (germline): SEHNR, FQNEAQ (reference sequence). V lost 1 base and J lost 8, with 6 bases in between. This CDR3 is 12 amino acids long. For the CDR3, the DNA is TGTGCCAGCAGCTTAGGAATCTATGAGCAGTTCTTC. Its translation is CASSLGIYEQFF.

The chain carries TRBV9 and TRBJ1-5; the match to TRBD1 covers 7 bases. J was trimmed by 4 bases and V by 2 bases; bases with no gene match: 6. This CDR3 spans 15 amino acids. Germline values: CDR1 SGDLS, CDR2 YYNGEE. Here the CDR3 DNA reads TGTGCCAGCAGCGTCGGCGGGACAGCAAATCAGCCCCAGCATTTT. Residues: CASSVGGTANQPQHF.

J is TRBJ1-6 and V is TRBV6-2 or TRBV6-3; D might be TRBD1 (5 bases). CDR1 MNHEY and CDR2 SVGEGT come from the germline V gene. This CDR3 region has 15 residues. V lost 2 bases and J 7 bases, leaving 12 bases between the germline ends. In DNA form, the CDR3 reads TGTGCCAGCAGTTACGTTGACAGAACAAATTCACCCCTCCACTTT. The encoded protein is CASSYVDRTNSPLHF.

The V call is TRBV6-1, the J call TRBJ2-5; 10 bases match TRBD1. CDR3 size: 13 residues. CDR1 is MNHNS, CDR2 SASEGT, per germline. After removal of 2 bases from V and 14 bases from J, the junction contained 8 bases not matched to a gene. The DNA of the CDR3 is TGTGCCAGCAGTGAAAGTGTGGGGACAGGGGACTACTTC. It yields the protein CASSESVGTGDYF.